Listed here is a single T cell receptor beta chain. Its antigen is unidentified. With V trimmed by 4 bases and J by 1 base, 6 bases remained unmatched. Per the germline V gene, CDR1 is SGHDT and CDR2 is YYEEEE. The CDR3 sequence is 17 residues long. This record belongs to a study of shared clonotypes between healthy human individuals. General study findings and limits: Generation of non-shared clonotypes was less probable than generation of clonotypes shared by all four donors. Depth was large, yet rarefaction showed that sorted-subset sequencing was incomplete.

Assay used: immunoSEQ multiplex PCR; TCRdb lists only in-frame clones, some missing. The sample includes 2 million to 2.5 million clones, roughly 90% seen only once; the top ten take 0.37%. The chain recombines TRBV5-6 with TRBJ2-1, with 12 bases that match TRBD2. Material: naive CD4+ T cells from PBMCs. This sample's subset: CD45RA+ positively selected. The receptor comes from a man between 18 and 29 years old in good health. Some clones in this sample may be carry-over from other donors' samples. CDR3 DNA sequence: TGTGCCAGCAGCCAATTGACTAGCGGGAGATCCTACAATGAGCAGTTCTTC. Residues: CASSQLTSGRSYNEQFF.